The 20 T cell receptor beta chains in this list originate from one sample, sequenced in a study of T cells in Graves' hyperthyroidism and ophthalmopathy (dated by TCRdb to 2018 to 2020). The protocol used for the library was multiplex PCR. Instrument used: Illumina HiSeq 2000. The TCR beta CDR3 regions were amplified from RNA transcripts. For the first round of RT-PCR on the TCR CDR3, the HTBI primer set was used together with the Qiagen OneStep RT-PCR kit. TCRdb reworked the public reads: Q25 trimming with fastp, MiXCR clone assembly, productive beta chains retained. When rows share a CDR3 protein, they turn into one entry using the most common DNA and genes. The sample table holds some 500,000 distinct CDR3 sequences, of which around a quarter were seen once. Jointly, the top ten make up about 10% of the sample. The sample taken for sequencing was blood. These receptors all come from a woman in her thirties with Graves' ophthalmopathy.

This clonotype was observed many times. This chain joins TRBV7-8 and TRBJ2-7; D perhaps matches TRBD1 (5 bases). The CDR3 totals 15 residues. V lost 5 bases, J lost 5 bases, and 19 bases lay in between. Per the germline V gene, CDR1 is SGHVS and CDR2 is FQNEAQ. The CDR3 protein is CASSVIWAQQDEQYF. Here the CDR3 DNA reads TGTGCCAGCAGCGTTATTTGGGCCCAACAGGACGAGCAGTACTTC.

This clonotype was counted many times. The chain employs TRBV12-3 or TRBV12-4 and TRBJ2-5; tentative D call: TRBD2 (6 bases). Trimming removed 6 bases at V and 1 base at J, with 18 bases between. The CDR3 extends over 16 amino acids. This CDR3 is CASRRTHSGSQETQYF. For the CDR3, the DNA is TGTGCCAGCAGACGCACCCATAGCGGCTCCCAAGAGACCCAGTACTTC.

This clonotype was seen ten or more times. The J gene is TRBJ2-4, the V gene TRBV6-5; TRBD1 might be the D (5 bases). Germline V gives CDR1 MNHEY, CDR2 SVGAGI. This CDR3 comprises 15 residues. V lost 3 bases and J lost 5, with 14 bases in between. The CDR3 nucleotides are TGTGCCAGCAGTTATGACGCAGGGTCCCAAAACATTCAGTACTTC. Translated, it gives CASSYDAGSQNIQYF.

This clonotype was found many times. This rearrangement joins TRBV20-1 to TRBJ1-3; 11 nucleotides line up with TRBD1. With 5 bases clipped from V and 7 bases from J, the junction kept 7 bases outside the gene matches. Germline lookup yields CDR1 DFQATT and CDR2 SNEGSKA (reference sequence). The CDR3 has 14 residues. This CDR3 reads CSALRTGGLNTIYF. DNA for the CDR3: TGCAGTGCTCTACGGACAGGGGGCTTGAACACCATATATTTT.

This clonotype appeared a few times. The J gene is TRBJ2-7, the V gene TRBV30; D tentatively reads TRBD1 or TRBD2 (6 bases each). This CDR3 is built from 13 residues. V lost 5 bases and J 7 bases, leaving 18 bases between the germline ends. Germline CDR1 is GTSNPN and CDR2 is SVGIG (reference sequence). Here the CDR3 reads CAWGGQAEKEQYF. In DNA form, the CDR3 reads TGTGCCTGGGGGGGGCAGGCCGAGAAGGAGCAGTACTTC.

This clonotype has more than one count but fewer than ten. The chain links TRBV6-1 to TRBJ2-2; no firm D call. The CDR3 is 15 residues long. V lost 3 bases and J 3 bases, leaving 11 bases between the germline ends. Germline V CDR1 and CDR2: MNHNS, SASEGT. CDR3 coding DNA: TGTGCCAGCAGTGACGGCCGATGGGACACCGGGGAGCTGTTTTTT. It yields the protein CASSDGRWDTGELFF.

The chain uses TRBV4-2 and TRBJ1-2, with 7 bases identical to TRBD1. Germline CDR1 LGHNA, CDR2 YNFKEQ. This CDR3 spans 19 amino acids. V was pared by 5 bases and J by 3 bases, with 21 bases of the junction left unmatched. This CDR3 is CASSATRPGQNYVYYGYTF. DNA of the CDR3: TGTGCCAGCAGCGCAACCAGACCGGGACAGAACTATGTTTACTATGGCTACACCTTC.

This clonotype showed up just a few times. A read error is possible here, since a much larger clone lies one base away. J is TRBJ1-1 and V is TRBV10-3, with 8 nucleotides matching TRBD1. The V gene's germline CDR1 is ENHRY and CDR2 SYGVKD. The CDR3 spans 14 residues. In DNA, the CDR3 is TGTGCCATCAGTGGGGGACAGGATCCTACCGAAGCTTGCTTT. This sequence encodes CAISGGQDPTEACF.

The table lists this clonotype with many counts. The chain employs TRBV7-9 and TRBJ1-1; D gene unclear. This CDR3 contains 16 residues. The V end lost 0 bases, the J end lost 6 bases, and 17 bases lay between the germline ends. Germline loops: CDR1 SEHNR, CDR2 FQNEAQ (reference sequence). The DNA of the CDR3 is TGTGCCAGCAGCTTAGCGCCGAGCGCCTGGGAGGCTGAAGCTTTCTTT. It yields the protein CASSLAPSAWEAEAFF.

This clonotype was recorded at least ten times. The V and J genes are TRBV9 and TRBJ2-2, with D maybe TRBD1 (6 bases). This CDR3 contains 16 residues. The V end was cut by 0 bases, the J end by 4 bases, with 13 bases between. The germline gives CDR1 SGDLS, CDR2 YYNGEE. CDR3 sequence (DNA): TGTGCCAGCAGCGTAGGAGCGACAGGTGGCACCGGGGAGCTGTTTTTT. Translating gives CASSVGATGGTGELFF.

This clonotype was picked up many times. The chain joins TRBV27 to TRBJ2-7; 10 bases are a match to TRBD1. This CDR3 has 14 amino acids. The V and J ends lost 3 bases and 9 bases, in that order; junction bases with no gene match: 8. Per the germline V gene, CDR1 is MNHEY and CDR2 is SMNVEV (reference sequence). CDR3 in DNA: TGTGCCAGCAGTTTCGGACAGGGGGAAGGAGGGCAGTACTTC. This translates into CASSFGQGEGGQYF.

The rearrangement uses TRBV12-3 or TRBV12-4 and TRBJ2-1; the D is unclear. The CDR3 runs 14 residues. The V and J ends lost 3 bases and 3 bases respectively, with 9 bases between them. The CDR3 loop reads CASSFTVGYNEQFF. The CDR3 coding sequence is TGTGCCAGCAGTTTTACAGTGGGCTACAATGAGCAGTTCTTC.

This clonotype was counted at least ten times. J is TRBJ1-1 and V is TRBV6-1; possible D gene TRBD1, 5 bases. In germline, CDR1 is MNHNS, CDR2 SASEGT. V was clipped by 3 bases and J by 5 bases, with 10 bases between them. The CDR3 sequence is 13 residues long. The CDR3 nucleotides read TGTGCCAGCAGTGAGAACAGGTTAACTGAAGCTTTCTTT. It translates to CASSENRLTEAFF.

This clonotype was detected only a few times. The J gene is TRBJ1-2, the V gene TRBV5-6; unclear D gene. Germline loops: CDR1 SGHDT, CDR2 YYEEEE. Trimming removed 2 bases from V and 8 bases from J, with 16 bases in between. The CDR3 length is 14 residues. The CDR3 DNA reads TGTGCCAGCAGCTTCGGTGGTTTGGCAGTGGGCTACACCTTC. Translated, it gives CASSFGGLAVGYTF. Combining the CDR3 with reference TRBV5-6 and TRBJ1-2 gives the whole variable domain DAGVTQSPTHLIKTRGQQVTLRCSPKSGHDTVSWYQQALGQGPQFIFQYYEEEERQRGNFPDRFSGHQFPNYSSELNVNALLLGDSALYLCASSFGGLAVGYTFGSGTRLTVV.

This clonotype was observed at least ten times. The CDR3: CASSYPDRPEAFF. The CDR3 DNA sequence: TGTGCCAGCAGTTACCCGGACAGGCCTGAAGCTTTCTTT. The chain employs TRBV6-5 and TRBJ1-1, with 7 bases aligning to TRBD1. The length of the CDR3 is 13 residues. After removal of 2 bases from V and 6 bases from J, the junction contained 3 bases not matched to a gene. Germline lookup yields CDR1 MNHEY and CDR2 SVGAGI.

This clonotype was detected only a few times. This chain uses TRBV6-2 or TRBV6-3 with TRBJ1-2; D gene ambiguous. The length of the CDR3 is 15 residues. Germline CDR1 reads MNHEY; CDR2 reads SVGEGT. The V end lost 2 bases, the J end lost 1 base, and 11 bases lay between the germline ends. The DNA of the CDR3 is TGTGCCAGCAGTTACCATGACCGCAATAACTATGGCTACACCTTC. Translated: CASSYHDRNNYGYTF.

This clonotype was picked up many times. The V and J genes are TRBV11-2 and TRBJ1-4, with TRBD1 matching over 9 bases. In germline, CDR1 is SGHAT, CDR2 FQNNGV. This CDR3 spans 14 amino acids. The junction had 5 bases not matched to a gene; V was cut back by 5 bases and J by 7 bases. The chain's CDR3 is CASSPGTGREKLFF. Written as DNA, the CDR3 is TGTGCCAGCAGCCCCGGGACAGGGCGTGAAAAACTGTTTTTT.

This clonotype was counted at least ten times. The CDR3 region is CASSFVLGETQYF. The CDR3 DNA reads as TGTGCCAGCAGTTTCGTTCTGGGGGAGACCCAGTACTTC. The chain combines TRBV7-9 with TRBJ2-5, with unresolved D. The CDR3 consists of 13 residues. Trimming left V 6 bases short and J 5 bases short, with 13 bases between. CDR1 is SEHNR, CDR2 FQNEAQ, per germline (reference sequence).

The table lists this clonotype with many counts. This sequence joins TRBV2 and TRBJ2-5, with TRBD2 as a possible D gene (5 bases). Germline assignment: CDR1 SNHLY and CDR2 FYNNEI. V was shortened by 7 bases and J by 0 bases, with 15 bases between the two germline ends. There are 15 residues in the CDR3. CDR3 nucleotides: TGTGCCAGCAATCGACTACAACCCGACCAAGAGACCCAGTACTTC. Encoded protein: CASNRLQPDQETQYF. Complete variable domain (other parts from reference TRBV2 and TRBJ2-5): EPEVTQTPSHQVTQMGQEVILRCVPISNHLYFYWYRQILGQKVEFLVSFYNNEISEKSEIFDDQFSVERPDGSNFTLKIRSTKLEDSAMYFCASNRLQPDQETQYFGPGTRLLVL.

This clonotype was found many times. This chain joins TRBV5-1 and TRBJ1-2, with D maybe TRBD1 (5 bases). This CDR3 is built from 14 residues. Deletions cut 0 bases from V and 4 bases from J, with 10 bases between. Germline assignment: CDR1 SGHRS and CDR2 YFSETQ. CDR3 in amino acids: CASSLEGSTYGYTF. CDR3 DNA: TGCGCCAGCAGCTTGGAGGGGTCCACCTATGGCTACACCTTC.